This T cell receptor (beta chain) was profiled in a study of molecular identifiers for immune sequencing clone quantification. Study-level results: In naive cells, under 1% of molecules belonged to clones above 20 RNA copies, against over 97% in effector cells. One cell's worth of spiked Jurkat TCR RNA was reportedly detectable among about a million naive cells.

Between about 19,000 and 1,100,000 sorted cells, with 10%, 30% or 50% RNA, yielded naive CD8 libraries. When naive CD8 T cells were sorted, they were gated as CD8+CD4-CCR7+CD45RA+. Using its own MiXCR run on the PCR reads, TCRdb lists one record per CDR3 protein. The data hold tens of thousands of distinct CDR3 sequences, with 20% to 30% observed a single time. Germline values: CDR1 SEHNR, CDR2 FQNEAQ (reference sequence). The V and J ends lost 5 bases and 0 bases respectively, with 11 bases between them. The CDR3 consists of 15 residues. For this clonotype: Its target is not known.

V and J are TRBV7-9 and TRBJ2-1; D is uncertain. The sample taken for sequencing was naive CD8+ T cells from blood, with Jurkat cell RNA spiked in. Subset indicated: FACS-sorted CD8+CD4-CCR7+CD45RA+ naive T cells. This receptor was identified in a human donor in good health. Some libraries in this study had Jurkat cell RNA spiked in. The CDR3 spells CASSINNPSYNEQFF. As DNA, the CDR3 is TGTGCCAGCAGCATCAATAATCCCTCCTACAATGAGCAGTTCTTC.